This record covers a single T cell receptor (beta chain). The data are from a study of blood T cell repertoires in COVID-19. For the study at large: Spain, Italy and the United States supplied samples that represented acute and convalescent COVID-19. T cells, B-cell-depleted T cells, or PBMCs provided the cDNA or gDNA that served as material.

Trimming left V 0 bases short and J 4 bases short, with 14 bases between. The CDR3 is made up of 16 amino acids. The V gene's germline CDR1 is SGHKS and CDR2 YYEKEE (reference sequence). Authors' data handling: Nucleated cell number was recorded as an estimate derived from reference gene primer amplification. Sequenced by immunoSEQ multiplex PCR; TCRdb stores in-frame clones only, minus some. V and J calls and clone size are given by that table; D and trimming were obtained from the DNA. The profile shows about 83,000 clones, 80% to 90% of them singletons. This TCR derives from a woman older than 75 with acute or convalescent COVID-19. The sample was peripheral blood. This rearrangement joins TRBV5-5 to TRBJ1-5; possible D gene TRBD1, 6 bases. Written as DNA, the CDR3 is TGTGCCAGCAGCTTGGGACAGGTCCCGATAAATCAGCCCCAGCATTTT. Translated, it gives CASSLGQVPINQPQHF.